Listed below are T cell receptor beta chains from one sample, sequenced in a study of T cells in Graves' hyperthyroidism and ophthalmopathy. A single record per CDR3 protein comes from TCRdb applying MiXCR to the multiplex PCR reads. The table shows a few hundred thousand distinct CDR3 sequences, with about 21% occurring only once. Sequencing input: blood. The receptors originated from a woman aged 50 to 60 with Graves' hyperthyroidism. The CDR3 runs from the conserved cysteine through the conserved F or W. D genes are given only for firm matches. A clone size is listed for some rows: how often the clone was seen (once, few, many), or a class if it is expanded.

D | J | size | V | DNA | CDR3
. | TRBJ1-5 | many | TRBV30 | TGTGCCTGGAGTGTACCAGGGAGCAGGGCCCAGCATTTT | CAWSVPGSRAQHF
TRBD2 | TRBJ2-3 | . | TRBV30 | TGTGCCTGGAGTCCTGGACTAGCGGGGAGCACAGATACGCAGTATTTT | CAWSPGLAGSTDTQYF
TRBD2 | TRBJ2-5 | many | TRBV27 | TGTGCCAGCACTTCGGCGGGGGGGCGATCAGAGACCCAGTACTTC | CASTSAGGRSETQYF
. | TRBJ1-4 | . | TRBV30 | TGTGCCTGGAGTGTTCAGGGAATGCGGGAAAAACTGTTTTTT | CAWSVQGMREKLFF
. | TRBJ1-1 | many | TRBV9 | TGTGCCAGCAGCGCAAGAATGGAGGACACTGAAGCTTTCTTT | CASSARMEDTEAFF
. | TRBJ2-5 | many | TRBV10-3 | TGTGCCGCCTGGACTCCTGGAGAGACCCAGTACTTC | CAAWTPGETQYF
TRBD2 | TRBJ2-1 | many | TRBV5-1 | TGCGCCAGCACACTCGGGGGGGCTGGTAACAATGAGCAGTTCTTC | CASTLGGAGNNEQFF
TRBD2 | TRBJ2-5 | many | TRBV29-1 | TGCAGCGTTGCTCGAAGCGGGGGGCCGGGAGAGACCCAGTACTTC | CSVARSGGPGETQYF
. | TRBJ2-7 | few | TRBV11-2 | TGTGCCAGCAGCTTAGACGGAGGCATCTACGAGCAGTACTTC | CASSLDGGIYEQYF
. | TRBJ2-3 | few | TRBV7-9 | TGTGCCAGCAGCTTATTATTGCAAGCCTCTACCACAGATACGCAGTATTTT | CASSLLLQASTTDTQYF
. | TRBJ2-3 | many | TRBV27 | TGTGCCAGCACCGACAGGTACTCGGATACGCAGTATTTT | CASTDRYSDTQYF
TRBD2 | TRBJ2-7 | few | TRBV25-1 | TGTGCCAGCAGTGACGGGGAGCGGGATACCGAGCAGTACTTC | CASSDGERDTEQYF
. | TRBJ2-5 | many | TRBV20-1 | TGCAGTGCTAGGGTGGAGACCCAGTACTTC | CSARVETQYF
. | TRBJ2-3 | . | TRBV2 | TGCGCCAGCAGCACAGGAGTCACAGATACGCAGTATTTT | CASSTGVTDTQYF
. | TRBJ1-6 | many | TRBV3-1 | TGTGCCAGCAGCCAAGGCTGGCAGTTAAATTCACCCCTCCACTTT | CASSQGWQLNSPLHF
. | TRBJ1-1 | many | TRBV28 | TGTGCCAGCAGCCGCCCTTCCTCTGAAGCTTTCTTT | CASSRPSSEAFF
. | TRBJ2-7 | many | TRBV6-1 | TGTGCCAGCAGTGAAGGGAGTACCATACAGGGTGGCGAGCAGTACTTC | CASSEGSTIQGGEQYF
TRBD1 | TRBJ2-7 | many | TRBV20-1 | TGCAGTGCCCCGAAAGGGGACAGGGATTGGTACGAGCAGTACTTC | CSAPKGDRDWYEQYF
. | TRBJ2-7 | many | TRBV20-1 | TGCAGTGCTAGAGATCTCGGGACCCCCCAAGGGGAGCAGTACTTC | CSARDLGTPQGEQYF
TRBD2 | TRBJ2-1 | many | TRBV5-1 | TGCGCCAGCAGCCTCGGGACTAGCGGAGGAGGTAGGAATGAGCAGTTCTTC | CASSLGTSGGGRNEQFF
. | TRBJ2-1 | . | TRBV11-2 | TGTGCCAGCACCCCCGGGCTAGTCGGAGGGGGTGAGCAGTTCTTC | CASTPGLVGGGEQFF
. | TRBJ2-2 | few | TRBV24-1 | TGTGCCACCAGGGGGAACACCGGGGAGCTGTTTTTT | CATRGNTGELFF
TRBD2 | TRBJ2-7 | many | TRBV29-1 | TGCAGCGCAGCGGGGGGCCCCTACGAGCAGTACTTC | CSAAGGPYEQYF
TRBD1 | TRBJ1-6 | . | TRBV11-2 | TGTGCCAGCAGTCAGACAGGGGAGTACTCACCCCTCCACTTT | CASSQTGEYSPLHF
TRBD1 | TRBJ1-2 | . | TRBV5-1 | TGCGCCAGCAGCTTGGCTCCGACAGGGGACTATGGCTACACCTTC | CASSLAPTGDYGYTF
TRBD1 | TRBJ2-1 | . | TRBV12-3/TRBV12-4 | TGTGCCAGCAGCCCCCCGGGACAGTGGGCCCATGAGCAGTTCTTC | CASSPPGQWAHEQFF
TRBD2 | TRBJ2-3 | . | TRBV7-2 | TGTGCCAGCAGCTTAGGTAGCGGGAGGGGCGCAGATACGCAGTATTTT | CASSLGSGRGADTQYF
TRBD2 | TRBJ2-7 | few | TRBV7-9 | TGTGCCAGCAGCCTTTCGACTAGCGGACCCAGCTACGAGCAGTACTTC | CASSLSTSGPSYEQYF
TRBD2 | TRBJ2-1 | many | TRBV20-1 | TGCAGTGCCGAACCAATAGCGGGGGGAGAATCCTACAATGAGCAGTTCTTC | CSAEPIAGGESYNEQFF
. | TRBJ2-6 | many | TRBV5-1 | TGCGCCAGCAGCTCCACAGGAATCAGGGGTGGGGCCAACGTCCTGACTTTC | CASSSTGIRGGANVLTF
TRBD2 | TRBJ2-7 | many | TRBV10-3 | TGTGCCATCACCCAAGGGAGGGGAAGCTCCTACGAGCAGTACTTC | CAITQGRGSSYEQYF
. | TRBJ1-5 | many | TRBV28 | TGTGCCAGCACCCCAAAGCAGACAGCTCACAATCAGCCCCAGCATTTT | CASTPKQTAHNQPQHF
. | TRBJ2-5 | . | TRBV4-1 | TGCGCCAGCAGCCACGGCGGGGAAGAGACCCAGTACTTC | CASSHGGEETQYF
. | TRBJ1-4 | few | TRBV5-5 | TGTGCCAGCAGCTTGCTTGACAGGAATGAAAAACTGTTTTTT | CASSLLDRNEKLFF
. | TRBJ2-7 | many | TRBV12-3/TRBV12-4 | TGTGCCAGCAGACCGCGACAGGCCTACGAGCAGTACTTC | CASRPRQAYEQYF
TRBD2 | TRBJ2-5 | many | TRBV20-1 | TGCAGTGCTGAGTGGACTAGCGGCCGAGAGACCCAGTACTTC | CSAEWTSGRETQYF
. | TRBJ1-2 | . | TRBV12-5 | TGTGCTAGTGGTTTGGTACTTAGGCAGGGGCCAAACTATGGCTACACCTTC | CASGLVLRQGPNYGYTF
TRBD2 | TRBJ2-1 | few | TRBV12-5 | TGTGCTAGTGGTTTGGGGACTAGTATTAATGAGCAGTTCTTC | CASGLGTSINEQFF
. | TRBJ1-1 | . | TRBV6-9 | TGTGCCAGCAGTTATCCGACAGGGAACACTGAAGCTTTCTTT | CASSYPTGNTEAFF